This T cell receptor beta chain was captured by sequencing in a study of spatial heterogeneity in lung cancer. This clonotype was picked up a small number of times. What it recognizes is unknown. Each TCR cDNA molecule bore a unique molecular identifier. TCRdb ran MiXCR on the 5' RACE reads and lists one entry per CDR3 protein. The data contain about 38,000 distinct CDR3 sequences, around 7% of them singletons. Study-wide results and limits: Relative to follow-up, resection was when ubiquitous expanded tumor TCRs appeared more in blood.

Time point reported: sample taken at primary tumor resection. Whole RNA obtained from tumor, nontumor lung or frozen PBMC underwent sequencing without sorting. This TCR derives from a male donor with early-stage non-small cell lung cancer. The material was PBMCs, obtained at surgery.

In DNA, the CDR3 is TGTGCCAGCAATTTGGGACAAAATACGCAGTATTTT. As protein: CASNLGQNTQYF. The rearrangement links TRBV7-2 to TRBJ2-3; weak D call: TRBD1 (6 bases). Germline V lookup: CDR1 SGHTA, CDR2 FQGNSA. The CDR3 sequence is 12 residues long. V lost 7 bases to trimming and J lost 7 bases, with 12 bases between them.